This TCR beta chain was captured in a study of blood T cell repertoires in COVID-19 (dated by TCRdb to 2020 to 2022). General notes on the study: Samples from collaborators originated in the United States, Italy and Spain and spanned both the acute and convalescent phases of COVID-19. Nearly every sample came with metadata listing a de-identified subject ID, COVID-19 status, age in years and sex. Deeply sampled blood TCRbeta repertoires from subjects exposed to, actively infected with, or recovered from COVID-19 were included in the dataset. The repertoires were made available in a free public database intended to serve as a resource for research on the immune response to SARS-CoV-2. The material from the prospective study consisted of cDNA or gDNA derived from T cells, B-cell-depleted T cells, or PBMCs. Where available, HLA class I and class II types were taken from metadata supplied by the sample provider and were not determined by assay-based typing. Samples came from the ongoing ImmuneRACE study (first 160 participants) plus 1,254 subjects from 6 global collaborators.

Participants in the prospective study were aged about 18 to 90 years, lived in approximately 26 United States geographic areas, and enrolled through a virtual design. In the prospective study, cohorts were assigned on the basis of participant-reported clinical history obtained from a screening survey and a study questionnaire. For ImmuneRACE Cohort 3, a participant was defined as recovered based on two consecutive negative NP/OP PCR tests, clearance by a healthcare professional, or resolution of symptoms. Mobile phlebotomists in the prospective study collected whole blood, serum and a nasopharyngeal or oropharyngeal swab from every participant. Additional blood draws and questionnaires over an approximately 2-month period could optionally be provided by prospective study participants. Blood samples from the prospective study were shipped frozen or at room temperature prior to DNA extraction. The junction carries 11 bases between V and J, which are trimmed by 4 bases and 8 bases respectively. The cysteine opens and the phenylalanine closes a CDR3 of 12 amino acids. CDR3 DNA is the only sequence kept; it has 36 bases, read in frame from the first base. The CDR1 and CDR2 encoded by the germline V gene (reference sequence) are SEHNR and FQNEAQ.

Broader findings and caveats from the paper: The quantity of clinical and demographic metadata differed by source and by participant and was supplied without curation.

Remarks on this clone: Its recognized antigen is unknown. No much larger clone exists at a distance of one base, and base qualities are not known.

TCRbeta CDR3 regions were amplified from genomic DNA by means of the immunoSEQ Assay, a bias-controlled multiplex PCR. Per the source publication's procedure: The number of nucleated cells in each sample was estimated by amplification of reference gene primers within the assay. To quantify the absolute abundance of each unique TCRbeta CDR3 rearrangement, sequence reads were collapsed and filtered. For each sample, productive Simpson clonality was calculated by taking the square root of Simpson's diversity index across productive rearrangements. Entries here come from immuneACCESS through TCRdb and include only in-frame sequences with V and J called. Some clones fail to appear in such tables; in the studies checked, an unresolved V gene covers under half of the shortfall, and the cause of the remainder is unknown. The V and J calls and the clone size are those of that table, but D and trimming were determined from the DNA. Counted in this sample were 350,000 to 450,000 clones; roughly 87% of them appeared once. The top ten hold approximately 5.4% of the sample.

Sample: PBMCs or T cells enriched from blood (not recorded which). The rearranged segments are TRBV7-9 and TRBJ1-2; TRBD1 is a possible D gene, resting on 5 matching bases. The clonotype originates from a woman in her forties or fifties who had recovered from COVID-19. Here the CDR3 is given as CASSSDSFGYTF. Here is the DNA: TGTGCCAGCAGCTCAGACAGCTTCGGCTACACCTTC.